This record looks at one T cell receptor beta chain sequence and its context. What it recognizes is unknown. This sample is part of a study of graft-versus-host responses after intestinal transplantation. Background on the study: Multivisceral, liver-intestinal, or isolated intestinal grafts were transplanted into recipients.

Study-wide points: Recipient marrow harbored GvH clones, some of which surfaced first in ileum or blood.

Libraries were prepared by immunoSEQ multiplex PCR; TCRdb keeps only in-frame clonotypes and omits some of them. The table includes about 70,000 clones, around 90% detected once. The TCR was taken from a human donor who was the organ donor for an intestinal transplant. Here the sequenced sample was unstimulated CD8+ T cells sorted from spleen or lymph node cells, taken before transplant.

The CDR3 sequence is CASNHRETENTEAFF. The CDR3, as DNA: TGCGCCAGCAACCACAGGGAGACAGAGAACACTGAAGCTTTCTTT. The genes are TRBV10-1 and TRBJ1-1; possible D gene TRBD1, 6 bases. Per germline, CDR1 WNHNN and CDR2 SYGVQD (reference sequence). The V end was cut by 7 bases, the J end by 1 base, with 16 bases between. This CDR3 spans 15 amino acids.